This section outlines one T cell receptor (beta chain) sequence together with its context. The germline gives CDR1 MGHRA, CDR2 YSYEKL. V shed 3 bases, J shed 2 bases, and the junction held 8 bases outside the gene matches. The CDR3 is 18 amino acids. The data were taken from a study of cytomegalovirus exposure and HLA in healthy donors. The PCR had 60 Vbeta and 13 Jbeta primers. Profiled with immunoSEQ multiplex PCR; TCRdb holds only in-frame clones, not every one. The repertoire holds 90,000 to 130,000 clones, with 65% to 80% as singletons. V is TRBV4-1 and J is TRBJ2-6, with 9 bases fitting TRBD1. The receptor comes from a woman in her sixties or seventies in good health and CMV-seropositive. The material sequenced was PBMCs. In DNA, the CDR3 is TGCGCCAGCAGCCACATGGACAGGGGAGTACCTGGGGCCAACGTCCTGACTTTC. Its translation is CASSHMDRGVPGANVLTF.